The clone carrying this T cell receptor (beta chain) has a single count. These data originate in a study of PD-1 blockade in classical Hodgkin lymphoma. Every patient was affected by relapse after autologous stem cell transplantation, while exposure to brentuximab vedotin was not uniform. With 5 bases clipped from V and 3 bases from J, the junction kept 11 bases outside the gene matches. The CDR3 contains 17 residues. The germline gives CDR1 MDHEN, CDR2 SYDVKM. Repertoires were generated with immunoSEQ multiplex PCR, while TCRdb's copy carries only in-frame clones and drops some. The sample has 25,000 to 30,000 clones, approximately 81% seen once.

Sequencing used peripheral blood mononuclear cells (PBMCs), obtained before the second cycle of nivolumab. The receptor was isolated from a human donor with classical Hodgkin lymphoma. V usage is TRBV28 and J usage is TRBJ2-3; 10 nucleotides agree with TRBD1. The CDR3 is CASSRPGQGTGTDTQYF. The CDR3 DNA reads TGTGCCAGCAGTAGGCCGGGACAGGGGACGGGTACAGATACGCAGTATTTT.